Sequencing of this TCR beta chain was carried out in a study of technical replicates of blood from a handful of donors. Germline lookup yields CDR1 SGHTA and CDR2 FQGNSA. The CDR3 has 18 residues. The ends were cut back, 3 bases at V and 6 bases at J, with 26 bases in the middle. Sequenced by immunoSEQ multiplex PCR; TCRdb stores in-frame clones only, minus some. Among approximately 58,000 clones listed, roughly 90% were seen once. The material sequenced was PBMCs. This sequence was found in a human donor in good health. Some clones in this sample may be carry-over from other donors' samples. V gene TRBV7-2 combines with J gene TRBJ2-5; tentatively, D is TRBD1 (6 bases). CDR3 DNA: TGTGCCAGCAGCTTTCGCCAAACTGCGACAGGTCTGATGCAGACCCAGTACTTC. Translating gives CASSFRQTATGLMQTQYF.